The source of this T cell receptor (beta chain) is a study of cytomegalovirus exposure and HLA in healthy donors. Use of 60 Vbeta and 13 Jbeta primers characterized the PCR. Sequencing was performed with immunoSEQ multiplex PCR; in TCRdb, only in-frame clones are kept and a portion is missing. The sample has roughly 63,000 clones, approximately 82% seen once. V was shortened by 0 bases and J by 0 bases, with 6 bases between the two germline ends. This CDR3 spans 14 amino acids. Germline V gene lookup returns CDR1 SGHKS and CDR2 YYEKEE (reference sequence). This rearrangement joins TRBV5-5 to TRBJ1-1; the D gene is possibly TRBD1 (5 bases). This sequence was found in a woman aged 40 to 50 in good health and CMV-seropositive. Sequenced sample: PBMCs. The CDR3 nucleotides are TGTGCCAGCAGCTTGGTAGGGGTGAACACTGAAGCTTTCTTT. Translating gives CASSLVGVNTEAFF.